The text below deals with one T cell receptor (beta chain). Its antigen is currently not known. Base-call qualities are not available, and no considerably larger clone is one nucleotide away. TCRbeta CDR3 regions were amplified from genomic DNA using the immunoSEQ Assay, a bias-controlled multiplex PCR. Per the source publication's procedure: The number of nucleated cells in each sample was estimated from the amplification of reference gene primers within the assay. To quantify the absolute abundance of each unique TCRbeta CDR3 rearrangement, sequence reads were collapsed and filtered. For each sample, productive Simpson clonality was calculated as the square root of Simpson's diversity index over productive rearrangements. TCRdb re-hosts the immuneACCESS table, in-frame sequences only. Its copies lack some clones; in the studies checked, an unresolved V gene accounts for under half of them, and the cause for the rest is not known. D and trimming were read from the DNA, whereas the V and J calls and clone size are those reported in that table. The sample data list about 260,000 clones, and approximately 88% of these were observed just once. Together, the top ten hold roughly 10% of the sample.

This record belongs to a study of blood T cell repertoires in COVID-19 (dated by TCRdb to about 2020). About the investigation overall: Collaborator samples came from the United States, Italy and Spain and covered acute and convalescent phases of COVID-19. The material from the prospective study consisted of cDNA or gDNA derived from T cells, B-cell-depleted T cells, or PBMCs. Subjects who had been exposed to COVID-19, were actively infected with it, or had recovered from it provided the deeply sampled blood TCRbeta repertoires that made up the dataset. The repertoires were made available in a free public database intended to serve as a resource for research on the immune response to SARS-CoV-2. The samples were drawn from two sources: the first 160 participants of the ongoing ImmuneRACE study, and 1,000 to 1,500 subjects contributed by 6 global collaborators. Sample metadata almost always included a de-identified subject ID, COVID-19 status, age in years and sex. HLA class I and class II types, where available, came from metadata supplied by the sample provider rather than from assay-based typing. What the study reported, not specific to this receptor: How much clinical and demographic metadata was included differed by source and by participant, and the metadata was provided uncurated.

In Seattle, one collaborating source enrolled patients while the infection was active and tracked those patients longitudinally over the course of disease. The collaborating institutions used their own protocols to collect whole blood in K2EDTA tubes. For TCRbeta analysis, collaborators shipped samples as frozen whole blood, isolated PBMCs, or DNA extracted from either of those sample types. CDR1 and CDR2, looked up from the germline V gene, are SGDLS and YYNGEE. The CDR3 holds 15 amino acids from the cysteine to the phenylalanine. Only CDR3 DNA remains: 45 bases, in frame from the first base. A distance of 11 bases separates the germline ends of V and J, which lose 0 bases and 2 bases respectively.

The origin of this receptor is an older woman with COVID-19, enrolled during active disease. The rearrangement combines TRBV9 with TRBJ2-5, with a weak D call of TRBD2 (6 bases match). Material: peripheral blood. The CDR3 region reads CASSVGARGQETQYF. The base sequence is TGTGCCAGCAGCGTAGGGGCTCGGGGGCAAGAGACCCAGTACTTC.